This T cell receptor beta chain was retrieved from a study of blood T cells in healthy people across ages. Combining a sample-barcoded 5' primer with a J-beta primer mix, a second PCR ran for about 6 to 12 cycles. A template-switch adaptor that had 12 random nucleotides put a tag on each cDNA molecule. Every sample gave at least 3 million paired-end reads containing CDR3. In TCRdb, the 5' RACE reads were re-called with MiXCR into one record per CDR3 protein. The top ten hold approximately 2.1% of the sample, which has 1.5 million to 2 million distinct CDR3 sequences, about 50% seen once. The CDR3 runs to 13 residues. The V gene's germline CDR1 is SGHAT and CDR2 FQNNGV. V was pared by 0 bases and J by 4 bases, with 5 bases between.

The sequencing sample was made of blood. This TCR was recovered from a middle-aged woman in good health. The chain joins TRBV11-2 to TRBJ2-3; unclear D gene. CDR3 bases: TGTGCCAGCAGCTTAGATCTGCCAGATACGCAGTATTTT. Translating gives CASSLDLPDTQYF.